Following are 29 T cell receptor beta chains from one sample sequenced in a study of OX40 agonist ivuxolimab in advanced cancers. Assay: immunoSEQ multiplex PCR; the TCRdb copy retains only in-frame clones and omits some. The top ten hold 2.6% of the sample, which has about 42,000 clones, approximately 75% seen once. The sequences come from CD4+ or CD8+ T cells sorted from blood, collected in a trial of the OX40 agonist ivuxolimab. The receptors stem from an adult with an advanced solid tumor such as melanoma, head and neck, liver or kidney cancer.

This clone has just a few counts. This chain joins TRBV21-1 and TRBJ2-7; the D call of TRBD1 is as the table states it, not checked on the DNA. TRBV21-1 is labeled a pseudogene. The CDR3 has 14 amino acids. CDR3 loop: CASSKFSGDRGRYV. The DNA of the CDR3 is TGTGCCAGCAGCAAATTCTCCGGGGACAGGGGGCGATACGTC.

The chain combines TRBV19 with TRBJ2-3; D possibly corresponds to TRBD2 (6 bases). The germline CDR1 and CDR2 sequences are LNHDA and SQIVND (reference sequence). V was trimmed by 6 bases and J by 1 base, leaving 17 bases between them. CDR3 length equals 16 residues. The CDR3: CASSPLGGAGTDTQYF. The CDR3 coding sequence is TGTGCCAGTAGCCCTTTGGGGGGAGCGGGCACAGATACGCAGTATTTT.

The V and J genes are TRBV6-1 and TRBJ1-3; D perhaps matches TRBD1 (5 bases). The ends were cut back, 6 bases at V and 2 bases at J, with 11 bases in the middle. Germline V lookup: CDR1 MNHNS, CDR2 SASEGT. CDR3 length: 14 residues. The CDR3 sequence: CASRRGDPGNTIYF. The CDR3 DNA is TGTGCCAGCAGGCGGGGGGATCCTGGAAACACCATATATTTT.

The chain carries TRBV13 and TRBJ2-3, with a tentative D call TRBD1 (5 bases). Per the germline V gene, CDR1 is PRHDT and CDR2 is FYEKMQ (reference sequence). This CDR3 comprises 15 residues. The V end lost 5 bases, the J end lost 8 bases, and 20 bases lay between the germline ends. CDR3 DNA sequence: TGTGCCAGCAGCCCGAACGCGGCTAGGGGCGCTACGCAGTATTTT. This encodes CASSPNAARGATQYF.

V is TRBV2 and J is TRBJ1-1; D unclear. Looked up from germline, CDR1 is SNHLY and CDR2 is FYNNEI. Deletions cut 7 bases from V and 9 bases from J, with 15 bases between. This CDR3 has 12 amino acids. The CDR3 loop reads CASTPREGKAFF. The CDR3, as DNA: TGTGCCAGCACCCCCCGGGAGGGAAAAGCTTTCTTT.

The gene calls are TRBV6-5 and TRBJ2-3; D may be TRBD2 (5 bases). V lost 4 bases and J 2 bases, leaving 7 bases between the germline ends. CDR3 length equals 13 residues. CDR1 is MNHEY, CDR2 SVGAGI, per germline. The CDR3 DNA sequence: TGTGCCAGCAGTTCCGGGAACACAGATACGCAGTATTTT. It translates to CASSSGNTDTQYF.

The V gene is TRBV7-2, the J gene TRBJ1-5; perhaps TRBD1 as D (5 bases). There are 15 residues in the CDR3. Germline loops: CDR1 SGHTA, CDR2 FQGNSA. Trimming stripped 5 bases from V and 5 bases from J, with 16 bases between. The CDR3 loop reads CASSPQSGTDQPQHF. In DNA form, the CDR3 reads TGTGCCAGCAGCCCACAATCCGGGACGGATCAGCCCCAGCATTTT.

DNA for the CDR3: TGCGCCAGCAGCTTGCCCGAGGGCTCTGGAAACACCATATATTTT. This sequence encodes CASSLPEGSGNTIYF. J is TRBJ1-3 and V is TRBV5-1; D is unclear. This CDR3 region has 15 residues. Germline lookup yields CDR1 SGHRS and CDR2 YFSETQ. Deletions cut 1 base from V and 0 bases from J, with 8 bases between.

This clone was seen once. The chain links TRBV18 to TRBJ2-5; D not certain. Trimming took 2 bases from V and 1 from J, leaving 2 bases between them. Germline V gene data show CDR1 as KGHSH and CDR2 as LQKENI. The CDR3 runs 12 residues. This chain's CDR3 is CASSPVQETQYF. For the CDR3, the DNA is TGTGCCAGCTCACCAGTCCAAGAGACCCAGTACTTC. The entire variable domain, with the rest obtained from reference TRBV18 and TRBJ2-5, is as follows: NAGVMQNPRHLVRRRGQEARLRCSPMKGHSHVYWYRQLPEEGLKFMVYLQKENIIDESGMPKERFSAEFPKEGPSILRIQQVVRGDSAAYFCASSPVQETQYFGPGTRLLVL.

This clone was detected a few times. The chain employs TRBV4-3 and TRBJ2-3; 7 nucleotides line up with TRBD2. Germline V gives CDR1 LGHNA, CDR2 YSLEER. The CDR3 extends over 17 amino acids. V lost 4 bases and J lost 3; bases outside the gene matches: 13. The CDR3 reads CASSLEWTSAGTDTQYF. The CDR3 DNA follows: TGCGCCAGCAGCCTAGAGTGGACTAGTGCTGGGACAGATACGCAGTATTTT.

This rearrangement joins TRBV2 to TRBJ1-2; D is unclear. The germline V gene has CDR1 SNHLY and CDR2 FYNNEI. V lost 2 bases and J 5 bases, leaving 6 bases between the germline ends. The CDR3 runs to 12 residues. This chain's CDR3 is CASSERQYGYTF. In DNA form, the CDR3 reads TGTGCCAGCAGTGAACGGCAATATGGCTACACCTTC.

The V and J genes are TRBV18 and TRBJ1-1; D is ambiguous. The CDR3 consists of 14 residues. Trimming took off 1 base at V and 1 base at J, with 7 bases between the two ends. Germline V gene sequence: CDR1 KGHSH, CDR2 LQKENI. CDR3 in DNA: TGTGCCAGCTCACCACAGGGAGGGAACACTGAAGCTTTCTTT. Translating it yields CASSPQGGNTEAFF.

The chain is built from TRBV5-1 and TRBJ1-2; no clear D. The ends were cut back, 4 bases at V and 8 bases at J, with 12 bases in the middle. Germline V gives CDR1 SGHRS, CDR2 YFSETQ. This CDR3 spans 12 amino acids. The CDR3 coding sequence is TGCGCCAGCAGCCCTACGGGCCCCGGCTACACCTTC. Its translation: CASSPTGPGYTF.

V gene TRBV7-9 combines with J gene TRBJ2-5; D gene uncertain. Germline lookup yields CDR1 SEHNR and CDR2 FQNEAQ (reference sequence). V was shortened by 2 bases and J by 5 bases, with 3 bases between the two germline ends. The CDR3 has 11 residues. The CDR3 region has the DNA TGTGCCAGCAGCTTACCGGAGACCCAGTACTTC. Its protein product is CASSLPETQYF.

The rearrangement joins TRBV7-2 to TRBJ2-1; D gene unclear. The CDR3 covers 15 residues. From germline, CDR1 is SGHTA and CDR2 FQGNSA. Trimming left V 3 bases short and J 6 bases short, with 15 bases between. The CDR3 here is CASSFLGGVGNEQFF. CDR3 sequence (DNA): TGTGCCAGCAGCTTCCTGGGCGGCGTCGGCAATGAGCAGTTCTTC. The full variable domain, rest sourced from reference TRBV7-2 and TRBJ2-1, is GAGVSQSPSNKVTEKGKDVELRCDPISGHTALYWYRQSLGQGLEFLIYFQGNSAPDKSGLPSDRFSAERTGGSVSTLTIQRTQQEDSAVYLCASSFLGGVGNEQFFGPGTRLTVL.

DNA of the CDR3: TGTGCCAGTAGTATGGGTGGCAGGGACACCTCTGGGGCCAACGTCCTGACTTTC. It translates to CASSMGGRDTSGANVLTF. The chain carries TRBV19 and TRBJ2-6, with a tentative D call TRBD1 (6 bases). Germline V lookup: CDR1 LNHDA, CDR2 SQIVND (reference sequence). The CDR3 extends over 18 amino acids. V was trimmed by 3 bases and J by 0 bases, leaving 15 bases between them.

The chain has TRBV19 and TRBJ1-5; the D gene is possibly TRBD1 (5 bases). Germline lookup yields CDR1 LNHDA and CDR2 SQIVND (reference sequence). The CDR3 sequence is 16 residues long. Trimming removed 5 bases from V and 0 bases from J, with 14 bases in between. Here the CDR3 DNA reads TGTGCCAGTAGTGCGACAGTTACTTATAGCAATCAGCCCCAGCATTTT. Translation gives CASSATVTYSNQPQHF.

V usage is TRBV2 and J usage is TRBJ2-5; no reliable D call. Trimming left V 4 bases short and J 4 bases short, with 10 bases between. Germline-derived CDR1 and CDR2 are SNHLY and FYNNEI. This CDR3 has 13 amino acids. The CDR3, as DNA: TGTGCCAGCAGTGTTCGAGCGCGAGAGACCCAGTACTTC. It translates to CASSVRARETQYF.

The chain joins TRBV5-8 to TRBJ1-4; 9 nucleotides line up with TRBD1. The J segment lost 9 bases and the V segment lost 1 base, leaving 7 bases of the junction unmatched. From germline, CDR1 is SGHTS and CDR2 YDEGEE. The CDR3 spans 15 residues. CDR3 nucleotides: TGTGCCAGCAGCTTGAGCAGACAGGGGGGAAAAAAACTGTTTTTT. Its protein product is CASSLSRQGGKKLFF.

This clone was counted only a few times. The V gene is TRBV25-1, the J gene TRBJ2-7; 10 bases are a match to TRBD2. V shed 6 bases and J 5 bases; nucleotides not matched to a gene: 7. The CDR3 loop spans 14 amino acids. Germline CDR1 and CDR2: MGHDK and SYGVNS. CDR3 residues: CASSLAGGRHEQYF. The CDR3 DNA sequence: TGTGCCAGCAGCTTAGCGGGAGGAAGGCACGAGCAGTACTTC.

This chain connects TRBV19 to TRBJ1-2, with 7 bases identical to TRBD1. The J segment lost 7 bases and the V segment lost 1 base, leaving 3 bases of the junction unmatched. CDR1 and CDR2 from the germline V gene are LNHDA and SQIVND (reference sequence). The CDR3 has 13 amino acids. The CDR3 here is CASSIATGLGYTF. The CDR3 region has the DNA TGTGCCAGTAGTATAGCGACAGGGCTTGGCTACACCTTC.

J is TRBJ1-2 and V is TRBV5-8; no firm D call. This CDR3 has 15 residues. V shed 0 bases and J shed 1 base, with 10 bases lying between them. Germline V gene lookup returns CDR1 SGHTS and CDR2 YDEGEE. The CDR3 protein is CASSLVVPDNYGYTF. CDR3 coding DNA: TGTGCCAGCAGCTTGGTGGTTCCAGATAACTATGGCTACACCTTC.

This clone was observed a single time. The chain couples TRBV30 to TRBJ2-7, with D perhaps TRBD2 (5 bases). CDR1 is GTSNPN, CDR2 SVGIG, per germline (reference sequence). Trimming pared 0 bases from V and 4 bases from J, leaving 16 bases between. This CDR3 region has 15 residues. CDR3 coding DNA: TGTGCCTGGAGTGTAAAGGGAGTAGGGTTTTACGAGCAGTACTTC. It yields the protein CAWSVKGVGFYEQYF.

The chain has TRBV6-5 and TRBJ2-5; D unclear. Germline loops: CDR1 MNHEY, CDR2 SVGAGI. This CDR3 region has 15 residues. Deletions cut 0 bases from V and 1 base from J, with 9 bases between. This CDR3 is CASSYSTQLQETQYF. In DNA form, the CDR3 reads TGTGCCAGCAGTTACTCGACCCAGCTCCAAGAGACCCAGTACTTC.

The chain recombines TRBV7-8 with TRBJ2-7; D perhaps matches TRBD2 (6 bases). CDR1 and CDR2 from the germline V gene are SGHVS and FQNEAQ. The CDR3 sequence is 15 residues long. Trimming left V 1 base short and J 6 bases short, with 16 bases between. Here the CDR3 DNA reads TGTGCCAGCAGCTTAGTTCACCCCACTAGCAGCGAGCAGTACGTC. Its protein product is CASSLVHPTSSEQYV.

This clone was recorded only once. The J gene is TRBJ2-1, the V gene TRBV5-6; 11 bases are shared with TRBD2. The CDR3 length is 16 residues. CDR1 and CDR2 (germline): SGHDT, YYEEEE. The ends lost 6 bases at V and 1 base at J; junction bases unmatched: 6. CDR3 bases: TGTGCCAGCAACCTAGCGGGAGGCCCGTCCTACAATGAGCAGTTCTTC. Encoded protein: CASNLAGGPSYNEQFF.

This clone was seen just once. The genes are TRBV6-1 and TRBJ2-7; D remains unclear. Trimming removed 8 bases from V and 5 bases from J, with 22 bases in between. The CDR3 has 15 amino acids. Looked up from germline, CDR1 is MNHNS and CDR2 is SASEGT. The CDR3 nucleotides are TGTGCCAGCCATCCTCCGGGTTACCGACGCAACGAGCAGTACTTC. Protein product: CASHPPGYRRNEQYF.

The V gene is TRBV11-3, the J gene TRBJ2-3; 14 bases are shared with TRBD2. Trimming removed 4 bases from V and 5 bases from J; junction bases left unmatched: 8. CDR1 is SGHNT, CDR2 YENEEA, per germline. This CDR3 region has 17 residues. For the CDR3, the DNA is TGTGCCAGCAGCTCAGGACTAGCGGGAGGTTCCGTAGATACGCAGTATTTT. Translation: CASSSGLAGGSVDTQYF.

The chain has TRBV18 and TRBJ1-1, with 7 bases that match TRBD1. The ends lost 5 bases at V and 5 bases at J; junction bases unmatched: 5. Germline assignment: CDR1 KGHSH and CDR2 LQKENI. The CDR3 is made up of 13 amino acids. The CDR3 DNA is TGTGCCAGCTCAGGACAGGTACGAACTGAAGCTTTCTTT. The encoded protein is CASSGQVRTEAFF.